This is a list of T cell receptor beta chains from one sample in a study of blood T cell repertoires in COVID-19. Data came from immunoSEQ multiplex PCR; TCRdb stores just in-frame clones and leaves some out. The table shows 200,000 to 250,000 clones, with around 90% occurring only once. Material for sequencing was PBMCs or T cells enriched from blood (not recorded which). The receptors here all came from a man under 40 who had recovered from COVID-19. Both conserved end residues are part of each CDR3. The D gene is left open where the match is weak. A row's size may be missing; if present it is once, few, many or a size class.

D gene: TRBD1; V gene: TRBV29-1; J gene: TRBJ1-1; clone size: few; CDR3 DNA: TGCAGCGTTGAAGTTGCCTACGACAGGGGACATTACATGAACACTGAAGCTTTCTTT; CDR3 protein: CSVEVAYDRGHYMNTEAFF
D gene: NA; V gene: TRBV11-3; J gene: TRBJ2-3; clone size: NA; CDR3 DNA: TGTGCCAGCAGCTTAGCTTCGGGCACAGATACGCAGTATTTT; CDR3 protein: CASSLASGTDTQYF
D gene: NA; V gene: TRBV11-1; J gene: TRBJ1-3; clone size: NA; CDR3 DNA: TGTGCCAGCAGCTTAGCGCGGTATAAAGGCGTCTCTGGAAACACCATATATTTT; CDR3 protein: CASSLARYKGVSGNTIYF
D gene: NA; V gene: TRBV6-5; J gene: TRBJ2-3; clone size: NA; CDR3 DNA: TGTGCCAGCAGTTACGACAGCAAGGGGGATACGCAGTATTTT; CDR3 protein: CASSYDSKGDTQYF
D gene: NA; V gene: TRBV7-8; J gene: TRBJ1-2; clone size: once; CDR3 DNA: TGTGCCAGCAGCTTTCCGGGATTCCATGGCTACACCTTC; CDR3 protein: CASSFPGFHGYTF
D gene: NA; V gene: TRBV4-2; J gene: TRBJ1-2; clone size: NA; CDR3 DNA: TGTGCCAGCAGCCAAGGCGGGGGGGCGTCTAACTATGGCTACACCTTC; CDR3 protein: CASSQGGGASNYGYTF
D gene: NA; V gene: TRBV19; J gene: TRBJ1-5; clone size: NA; CDR3 DNA: TGTGCCAGTAGTCCTGGAGTATCGGGTCAGCCCCAGCATTTT; CDR3 protein: CASSPGVSGQPQHF
D gene: TRBD1; V gene: TRBV9; J gene: TRBJ2-7; clone size: NA; CDR3 DNA: TGTGCCAGCAGCGTCCGAGGGGACAGGGGGTCATTGGGCGAGCAGTACTTC; CDR3 protein: CASSVRGDRGSLGEQYF
D gene: TRBD2; V gene: TRBV15; J gene: TRBJ2-1; clone size: NA; CDR3 DNA: TGTGCCACCGCCGAAGCGGGAGGTCCGTACAATGAGCAGTTCTTC; CDR3 protein: CATAEAGGPYNEQFF
D gene: NA; V gene: TRBV2; J gene: TRBJ1-6; clone size: once; CDR3 DNA: TGTGCCAGCAGTGGGGGGGGGTACTCACCCCTCCACTTT; CDR3 protein: CASSGGGYSPLHF
D gene: NA; V gene: TRBV30; J gene: TRBJ1-4; clone size: NA; CDR3 DNA: TGTGCCTGGAGCCGGGCGGGGGGCGTTTATGAAAAACTGTTTTTT; CDR3 protein: CAWSRAGGVYEKLFF
D gene: NA; V gene: TRBV5-1; J gene: TRBJ1-2; clone size: NA; CDR3 DNA: TGCGCCAGCAGCTTGGTACCTCCCGGTGGCTACACCTTC; CDR3 protein: CASSLVPPGGYTF
D gene: NA; V gene: TRBV4-3; J gene: TRBJ1-2; clone size: NA; CDR3 DNA: TGCGCCAGCAGCCAAAACGCAGGGTATGCGCTTGGCTACACCTTC; CDR3 protein: CASSQNAGYALGYTF
D gene: TRBD1; V gene: TRBV7-2; J gene: TRBJ1-5; clone size: NA; CDR3 DNA: TGTGCCAGCAGCAAAAGGACAGGGGGAAATCAGCCCCAGCATTTT; CDR3 protein: CASSKRTGGNQPQHF
D gene: NA; V gene: TRBV18; J gene: TRBJ2-7; clone size: NA; CDR3 DNA: TGTGCCAGCTCACCAATCGTCCGCGGCCCCCACGAGCAGTACTTC; CDR3 protein: CASSPIVRGPHEQYF
D gene: TRBD2; V gene: TRBV3-1/TRBV3-2; J gene: TRBJ2-1; clone size: NA; CDR3 DNA: TGTGCCAGCAGCCAAAGGTCGGGACTAGCAACGAATGAGCAGTTCTTC; CDR3 protein: CASSQRSGLATNEQFF
D gene: TRBD1; V gene: TRBV13; J gene: TRBJ2-3; clone size: NA; CDR3 DNA: TGTGCCAGCAGCTTGAGACAGGGGTACACAGATACGCAGTATTTT; CDR3 protein: CASSLRQGYTDTQYF
D gene: NA; V gene: TRBV19; J gene: TRBJ1-2; clone size: NA; CDR3 DNA: TGTGCCAGTAGCCGAAACCGGGACTCCCGGGGACGTGGCTACACCTTC; CDR3 protein: CASSRNRDSRGRGYTF
D gene: NA; V gene: TRBV5-6; J gene: TRBJ1-2; clone size: few; CDR3 DNA: TGTGCCAGCAGCTTGGGGGGGCGCTATGGCTACACCTTC; CDR3 protein: CASSLGGRYGYTF
D gene: NA; V gene: TRBV29-1; J gene: TRBJ1-2; clone size: NA; CDR3 DNA: TGCAGCGTCGACGGAGGCTATGGCTACACCTTC; CDR3 protein: CSVDGGYGYTF
D gene: TRBD1; V gene: TRBV6-5; J gene: TRBJ1-5; clone size: NA; CDR3 DNA: TGTGCCAGCAGATCTCAGGGGGCTGGCAATCAGCCCCAGCATTTT; CDR3 protein: CASRSQGAGNQPQHF
D gene: NA; V gene: TRBV7-9; J gene: TRBJ2-4; clone size: NA; CDR3 DNA: TGTGCCAGCAGCCCCCAGGCAGGGTTTGCCGCCAAAAACATTCAGTACTTC; CDR3 protein: CASSPQAGFAAKNIQYF
D gene: TRBD1; V gene: TRBV4-1; J gene: TRBJ1-5; clone size: once; CDR3 DNA: TGCGCCAGCAGCCAGGGAGACAGGGTCAATCAGCCCCAGCATTTT; CDR3 protein: CASSQGDRVNQPQHF